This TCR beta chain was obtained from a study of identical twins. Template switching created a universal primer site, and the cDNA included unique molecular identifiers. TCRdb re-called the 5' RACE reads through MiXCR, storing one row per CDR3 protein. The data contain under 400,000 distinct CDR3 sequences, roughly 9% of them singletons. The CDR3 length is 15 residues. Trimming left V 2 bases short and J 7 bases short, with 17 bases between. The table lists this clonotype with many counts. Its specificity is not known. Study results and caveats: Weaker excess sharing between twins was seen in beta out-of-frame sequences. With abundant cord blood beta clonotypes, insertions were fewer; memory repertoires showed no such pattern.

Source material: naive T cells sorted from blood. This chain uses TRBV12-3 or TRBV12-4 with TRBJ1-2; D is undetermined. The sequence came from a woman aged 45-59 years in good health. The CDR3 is CASSLKGPSLTGYTF. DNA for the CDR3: TGTGCCAGCAGTTTAAAAGGGCCGTCCCTGACTGGCTACACCTTC.